A single sample is the source of the 31 T cell receptor beta chains below, sequenced in a study of CD8 T cells in Susac syndrome. The RNA input was 0.5 to 1 ug, and it was reverse transcribed with random hexamers. TCRdb recomputed calls from the immunoSEQ multiplex PCR reads with MiXCR, one row per CDR3 protein. The sample includes around 69,000 distinct CDR3 sequences, 96% of them seen just once. Source material: CD4+ T cells from PBMCs. The receptors were sampled from a human donor with multiple sclerosis.

The chain carries TRBV25-1 and TRBJ2-2; unclear D gene. Germline-derived CDR1 and CDR2 are MGHDK and SYGVNS. V was trimmed by 3 bases and J by 4 bases, leaving 6 bases between them. This CDR3 region has 13 residues. The CDR3 sequence is CASSDSTTGELFF. CDR3 nucleotides: TGTGCCAGCAGTGATTCAACCACCGGGGAGCTGTTTTTT.

This clonotype was seen once. CDR3 loop: CASSFRDRRGKGYTF. DNA for the CDR3: TGTGCCAGCAGTTTCCGAGACAGGCGAGGGAAAGGCTACACCTTC. V and J are TRBV28 and TRBJ1-2; D may be TRBD1 (6 bases). The CDR3 length is 15 residues. Trimming removed 3 bases at V and 8 bases at J, with 19 bases between. Per germline, CDR1 MDHEN and CDR2 SYDVKM.

This chain connects TRBV20-1 to TRBJ1-5; maybe TRBD1 (5 bases). The CDR3 covers 17 residues. V lost 4 bases and J lost 2, with 21 bases in between. The germline V gene has CDR1 DFQATT and CDR2 SNEGSKA (reference sequence). The CDR3 DNA sequence: TGCAGTGCTATCATGACGGGGGGTATGGGTGGCAATCAGCCCCAGCATTTT. The encoded protein is CSAIMTGGMGGNQPQHF.

V and J are TRBV12-3 or TRBV12-4 and TRBJ2-3; D is perhaps TRBD2 (6 bases). V lost 4 bases to trimming and J lost 2 bases, with 19 bases between them. CDR3 size: 17 residues. CDR3 coding DNA: TGTGCCAGCAGTTACGGACGGACTACCTTCCTCACAGATACGCAGTATTTT. It specifies CASSYGRTTFLTDTQYF.

V usage is TRBV2 and J usage is TRBJ2-7; 9 bases line up with TRBD2. Germline V lookup: CDR1 SNHLY, CDR2 FYNNEI. This CDR3 region has 14 residues. V lost 2 bases and J lost 3; bases outside the gene matches: 2. The CDR3 loop is CASSEQRGVYEQYF. The CDR3 DNA follows: TGTGCCAGCAGTGAACAGCGGGGGGTCTACGAGCAGTACTTC.

This chain connects TRBV6-6 to TRBJ2-3, with a weak D call TRBD1 (6 bases). Germline V gene lookup returns CDR1 MNHNY and CDR2 SVGAGI (reference sequence). V lost 9 bases, J lost 4 bases, and 17 bases lay in between. The CDR3 sequence is 14 residues long. This CDR3 is CASHTGPPADTQYF. The CDR3 bases are TGTGCCAGTCACACAGGGCCCCCCGCAGATACGCAGTATTTT.

This chain joins TRBV30 and TRBJ1-5; D is uncertain. The CDR3 is 12 residues long. Trimming took 8 bases from V and 0 from J, leaving 8 bases between them. Germline V CDR1 and CDR2: GTSNPN, SVGIG (reference sequence). CDR3 in DNA: TGTGCCACCTCGTCTAGCAATCAGCCCCAGCATTTT. Protein: CATSSSNQPQHF.

The rearrangement links TRBV4-1 to TRBJ1-1, with a weak D call TRBD1 (5 bases). The CDR3 spans 14 residues. V was shortened by 4 bases and J by 6 bases, with 15 bases between the two germline ends. The germline gives CDR1 MGHRA, CDR2 YSYEKL. The CDR3 nucleotides read TGCGCCAGCAGCCGAGGGGCCGGGTGGGCTGAAGCTTTCTTT. Amino acid sequence: CASSRGAGWAEAFF.

This rearrangement joins TRBV12-3 or TRBV12-4 to TRBJ2-1; no reliable D call. The CDR3 covers 12 residues. V lost 1 base and J 6 bases, leaving 4 bases between the germline ends. As DNA, the CDR3 is TGTGCCAGCAGTTTAGACTTCAATGAGCAGTTCTTC. It encodes CASSLDFNEQFF.

The rearrangement joins TRBV28 to TRBJ1-2; no clear D. There are 15 residues in the CDR3. V was clipped by 6 bases and J by 3 bases, with 17 bases between them. Germline values: CDR1 MDHEN, CDR2 SYDVKM. In DNA, the CDR3 is TGTGCCAGCAGACCTGGGTCCCAGGCGGACTATGGCTACACCTTC. Translated: CASRPGSQADYGYTF.

This chain joins TRBV6-5 and TRBJ2-2, with D possibly matching TRBD2 (6 bases). CDR1 MNHEY and CDR2 SVGAGI come from the germline V gene. Trimming stripped 2 bases from V and 3 bases from J, with 10 bases between. This CDR3 is built from 15 residues. The CDR3 protein is CASSYRGIDTGELFF. The CDR3 DNA sequence: TGTGCCAGCAGTTACCGGGGGATTGACACCGGGGAGCTGTTTTTT.

In nucleotides, the CDR3 is TGTGCCAGCAGTCCCCCCGGACAGGGGGCCGCTGGGGCCAACGTCCTGACTTTC. This codes for CASSPPGQGAAGANVLTF. The chain has TRBV28 and TRBJ2-6; TRBD1 matches 11 bases. The germline CDR1 and CDR2 sequences are MDHEN and SYDVKM. The CDR3 totals 18 residues. Losses at the gene ends were 5 bases for V and 2 bases for J; bases not matched to a gene: 8.

CDR3 sequence (DNA): TGCAGTGCTAGAGATGATCGGCTATCGAACACCGGGGAGCTGTTTTTT. This sequence encodes CSARDDRLSNTGELFF. The chain links TRBV20-1 to TRBJ2-2; no definite D call. Trimming pared 0 bases from V and 0 bases from J, leaving 11 bases between. Germline lookup yields CDR1 DFQATT and CDR2 SNEGSKA (reference sequence). This CDR3 is built from 16 residues.

V gene TRBV29-1 combines with J gene TRBJ2-3, with D maybe TRBD2 (6 bases). Germline V gene sequence: CDR1 SQVTM, CDR2 ANQGSEA. With 3 bases removed from V and 7 bases from J, the gap between germline ends came to 11 bases. The length of the CDR3 is 12 residues. CDR3 nucleotides: TGCAGCGTTGAGGAGGGATATAATACGCAGTATTTT. Amino acid sequence: CSVEEGYNTQYF.

The chain is built from TRBV25-1 and TRBJ1-1, with 9 positions matching TRBD1. J lost 4 bases, V lost 7 bases, and 4 bases had no gene match. There are 13 residues in the CDR3. Germline values: CDR1 MGHDK, CDR2 SYGVNS. The CDR3 DNA reads as TGTGCCAGCACCACAGGGGGCTTCACTGAAGCTTTCTTT. Translating gives CASTTGGFTEAFF.

This chain connects TRBV24-1 to TRBJ2-5; 10 bases fit TRBD1. CDR3 size: 15 residues. Germline V lookup: CDR1 KGHDR, CDR2 SFDVKD. J lost 4 bases, V lost 2 bases, and 3 bases had no gene match. The CDR3 protein is CATSDYDRGLETQYF. For the CDR3, the DNA is TGTGCCACCAGTGATTATGACAGGGGGCTAGAGACCCAGTACTTC.

The chain uses TRBV20-1 and TRBJ1-3, with D unresolved. This CDR3 contains 12 residues. V was pared by 6 bases and J by 1 base, with 7 bases between. Germline CDR1 reads DFQATT; CDR2 reads SNEGSKA (reference sequence). The CDR3 DNA sequence: TGCAGTGCGGCATTTTCTGGAAACACCATATATTTT. It codes for CSAAFSGNTIYF.

V is TRBV5-1 and J is TRBJ2-5; tentative D call: TRBD2 (6 bases). The CDR3 is made up of 15 amino acids. Trimming left V 3 bases short and J 4 bases short, with 16 bases between. Per germline, CDR1 SGHRS and CDR2 YFSETQ. The CDR3: CASSSAGSEGETQYF. The CDR3 DNA follows: TGCGCCAGCAGCTCAGCCGGGAGCGAGGGAGAGACCCAGTACTTC. The full variable domain, rest sourced from reference TRBV5-1 and TRBJ2-5, is KAGVTQTPRYLIKTRGQQVTLSCSPISGHRSVSWYQQTPGQGLQFLFEYFSETQRNKGNFPGRFSGRQFSNSRSEMNVSTLELGDSALYLCASSSAGSEGETQYFGPGTRLLVL.

The V call is TRBV4-1, the J call TRBJ2-3; D may be TRBD2 (6 bases). CDR1 is MGHRA, CDR2 YSYEKL, per germline. The CDR3 spans 14 residues. Trimming removed 8 bases at V and 3 bases at J, with 15 bases between. The CDR3 loop is CASAWGEATDTQYF. Written as DNA, the CDR3 is TGCGCCAGCGCTTGGGGGGAGGCAACAGATACGCAGTATTTT.

J is TRBJ2-3 and V is TRBV12-3 or TRBV12-4; 9 bases fit TRBD1. Trimming at V came to 6 bases and at J to 5 bases, leaving 6 bases not matched to a gene. The CDR3 length is 14 residues. The CDR3 DNA follows: TGTGCCAGCAGGCCGGGACAGGGTCTAGATACGCAGTATTTT. Its protein is CASRPGQGLDTQYF.

The chain links TRBV12-3 or TRBV12-4 to TRBJ2-7, with D possibly TRBD2 on 6 matching bases. This CDR3 spans 12 amino acids. With 7 bases removed from V and 6 bases from J, the gap between germline ends came to 13 bases. CDR3 coding DNA: TGTGCCAGCAACCTGGGGGGTTCCGAGCAGTACTTC. Its protein product is CASNLGGSEQYF.

This chain connects TRBV19 to TRBJ1-2; the match to TRBD1 covers 7 bases. The CDR3 extends over 16 amino acids. V lost 3 bases, J lost 7 bases, and 14 bases stayed unmatched. The germline V gene has CDR1 LNHDA and CDR2 SQIVND (reference sequence). CDR3 bases: TGTGCCAGTAGTATTCGGGCAGGGGGTAGAATTTTTGGCTACACCTTC. This sequence encodes CASSIRAGGRIFGYTF. Full variable domain (missing parts from reference TRBV19 and TRBJ1-2): DGGITQSPKYLFRKEGQNVTLSCEQNLNHDAMYWYRQDPGQGLRLIYYSQIVNDFQKGDIAEGYSVSREKKESFPLTVTSAQKNPTAFYLCASSIRAGGRIFGYTFGSGTRLTVV.

The chain employs TRBV11-3 and TRBJ1-2; TRBD1 agrees at 7 bases. Germline CDR1 SGHNT, CDR2 YENEEA. The CDR3 covers 17 residues. After removal of 3 bases from V and 1 base from J, the junction contained 11 bases not matched to a gene. The CDR3 bases are TGTGCCAGCAGCTTCCTAAGGAGGGGGCATTTTAACTATGGCTACACCTTC. Its protein product is CASSFLRRGHFNYGYTF.

This clonotype occurred once. The chain uses TRBV3-1 and TRBJ2-7; TRBD2 is a possible D gene (7 bases). The germline V gene has CDR1 LGHDT and CDR2 YNNKEL (reference sequence). This CDR3 has 14 amino acids. With 6 bases removed from V and 6 bases from J, the gap between germline ends came to 18 bases. The DNA for the CDR3 is TGTGCCAGCAGGAGAGGGGGGGGACCATTCGAGCAGTACTTC. The encoded protein is CASRRGGGPFEQYF.

The V call is TRBV20-1, the J call TRBJ2-5, with 10 bases matching TRBD2. V lost 5 bases to trimming and J lost 0 bases; unmatched junction nucleotides: 6. CDR1 is DFQATT, CDR2 SNEGSKA, per germline (reference sequence). The CDR3 extends over 15 amino acids. The CDR3, as DNA: TGCAGTGCTGCCCGGACTAGCGGATACCAAGAGACCCAGTACTTC. This gives the protein CSAARTSGYQETQYF.

J is TRBJ2-2 and V is TRBV25-1; 9 nucleotides agree with TRBD1. Germline loops: CDR1 MGHDK, CDR2 SYGVNS. The CDR3 extends over 15 amino acids. Trimming took 7 bases from V and 3 from J; bases not matched to a gene: 6. CDR3 amino acids: CASTPGQGYTGELFF. The DNA of the CDR3 is TGTGCCAGCACGCCGGGACAGGGTTACACCGGGGAGCTGTTTTTT.

The J gene is TRBJ1-6, the V gene TRBV20-1; D uncertain. CDR1 and CDR2 from the germline V gene are DFQATT and SNEGSKA (reference sequence). The CDR3 runs to 13 residues. Trimming removed 2 bases at V and 6 bases at J, with 8 bases between. CDR3 DNA sequence: TGCAGTGCTAGATGGGGTAGTAATTCACCCCTCCACTTT. Translated: CSARWGSNSPLHF.

The chain combines TRBV3-1 with TRBJ1-5; D remains ambiguous. From germline, CDR1 is LGHDT and CDR2 YNNKEL (reference sequence). The V and J ends lost 1 base and 9 bases respectively, with 19 bases between them. This CDR3 comprises 16 residues. The CDR3 here is CASSQGGVGGASPQHF. The CDR3 bases are TGTGCCAGCAGCCAAGGTGGTGTAGGCGGTGCATCGCCCCAGCATTTT.

CDR3 amino acids: CASRPYGGAVTDTQYF. DNA of the CDR3: TGTGCCAGCAGACCTTACGGGGGGGCTGTCACAGATACGCAGTATTTT. This chain links TRBV7-2 with TRBJ2-3; 8 bases are shared with TRBD2. CDR1 is SGHTA and CDR2 is FQGNSA in the germline V gene. J lost 2 bases, V lost 6 bases, and 10 bases had no gene match. The CDR3 contains 16 residues. Full variable domain (rest looked up from reference TRBV7-2 and TRBJ2-3): GAGVSQSPSNKVTEKGKDVELRCDPISGHTALYWYRQSLGQGLEFLIYFQGNSAPDKSGLPSDRFSAERTGGSVSTLTIQRTQQEDSAVYLCASRPYGGAVTDTQYFGPGTRLTVL.

The chain has TRBV7-2 and TRBJ2-5; no clear D. The CDR3 consists of 14 residues. The germline V gene has CDR1 SGHTA and CDR2 FQGNSA. With 4 bases removed from V and 5 bases from J, the gap between germline ends came to 14 bases. The CDR3 DNA reads TGTGCCAGCAGCTGGACCCGGGCAGACGAGACCCAGTACTTC. It is translated as CASSWTRADETQYF.

The chain uses TRBV7-9 and TRBJ1-5, with TRBD1 identical over 11 bases. Germline CDR1 and CDR2: SEHNR and FQNEAQ (reference sequence). V trimming: 2 bases; J trimming: 4 bases; junction bases outside the gene matches: 10. CDR3 length: 18 amino acids. The CDR3 nucleotides are TGTGCCAGCAGCTTATCTTCCCCGGGACAGGGGGTGAATCAGCCCCAGCATTTT. Translating it yields CASSLSSPGQGVNQPQHF.